This passage covers 32 T cell receptor delta chains from one sample sequenced in a study of γδ T cells in repeated Plasmodium falciparum infection. Gammadelta T cells were flow-sorted from PBMC into Vgamma9/Vdelta2+ and Vdelta2-negative populations for bulk analysis. TCRdb reanalyzed the multiplex PCR reads using CATT. The table lists tens of thousands of delta-chain clones, 0.8% to 1% of them singletons, with more than 9% in the top ten. Sequenced input: gamma-delta T cells from blood. These receptors all come from a pool of human donors (malaria-infected and uninfected, not separated).

By proportion, this clone is medium-sized (0.01 to 0.1%). At the DNA level, this CDR3 is encoded by other sequences in the same sample as well. The chain couples TRDV2 to TRDJ1; 8 bases match TRDD3. With V trimmed by 0 bases and J by 0 bases, 11 bases remained unmatched. The CDR3 extends over 18 amino acids. CDR1 GEAIGNYY and CDR2 EKD come from the germline V gene. CDR3: CACDTVSGYAGYTDKLIF. The CDR3 DNA sequence: TGTGCCTGTGACACCGTCTCGGGATACGCGGGGTACACCGATAAACTCATCTTT.

Many counts were recorded for this clone. The chain uses TRDV1 and TRDJ1; 12 bases line up with TRDD3. Germline-derived CDR1 and CDR2 are TSWWSYY and QGS. There are 16 residues in the CDR3. V shed 1 base, J shed 7 bases, and the junction held 7 bases outside the gene matches. In DNA form, the CDR3 reads TGTGCTCTTGGGGAACCCTACTGGGGGATACTCGGTAAACTCATCTTT. This codes for CALGEPYWGILGKLIF.

This clone was counted between two and nine times. This likely reflects a read error, since a far larger clone is one base away. The same CDR3 also results from other DNA sequences found in this sample. The V call is TRDV1, the J call TRDJ1; 8 bases fit TRDD3. The J gene is not listed in TCRdb, so it was assigned here from a DNA match to germline. Losses at the gene ends were 3 bases for V and 7 bases for J; bases not matched to a gene: 25. Germline CDR1 TSWWSYY, CDR2 QGS. The CDR3 is 20 residues long. The CDR3 sequence: CALGELDFLLGDTKWGKLIF. The CDR3 DNA follows: TGTGCTCTTGGGGAGCTTGACTTTCTCTTAGGGGATACCAAATGGGGTAAACTCATCTTT.

This clone appeared a few times. The TCRdb protein, from a much larger clone, departs from this DNA's translation at residue 3, likely by read error; the protein shown derives from the DNA. The chain is built from TRDV1 and TRDJ1, with 9 positions matching TRDD3. The J gene, absent from TCRdb, was called here by matching the DNA to germline. The CDR3 sequence is 18 residues long. The V gene's germline CDR1 is TSWWSYY and CDR2 QGS. CDR3 sequence reads: CAPGEPLLLGEITDKLIF. In DNA form, the CDR3 reads TGTGCTCCTGGGGAACCCCTCCTACTGGGGGAAATAACCGATAAACTCATCTTT.

This clone was counted between two and nine times. The protein recorded in TCRdb matches a much larger clone and deviates from this DNA's translation at residue 12, suggesting a read error; the protein here is obtained by translating the DNA. The rearrangement links TRDV1 to TRDJ1; 7 positions match TRDD2. Since TCRdb gives no J gene, matching the DNA to germline was used here to assign it. The V segment lost 0 bases and the J segment 1 base; nucleotides outside the gene matches: 26. CDR3 length: 23 amino acids. Germline CDR1 is TSWWSYY and CDR2 is QGS. CDR3 in DNA: TGTGCTCTTGGGGAACTTACTCTTCCTAAGGGGCCCAAGGTTATCGGGGGCACCGATAAACTCATCTTT. It codes for CALGELTLPKGPKVIGGTDKLIF.

This clone has a count of ten or more. TCRdb's listed protein matches a much larger clone and diverges from this DNA's translation at residue 7, likely through a read error; the protein shown comes from the DNA. This chain uses TRDV2 with TRDJ1; D gene unclear. TCRdb offers no J gene call, so here the DNA was matched to germline to obtain one. The CDR3 is made up of 15 amino acids. V dropped 0 bases and J dropped 1 base, with 11 bases sitting between them. From germline, CDR1 is GEAIGNYY and CDR2 EKD. The CDR3, as DNA: TGTGCCTGTGACACCGTCGAAGCGCTCACCGATAAACTCATCTTT. It is translated as CACDTVEALTDKLIF.

This clone was counted a few times. Translating this DNA gives a protein that differs at residue 13 from the TCRdb one, which belongs to a much larger clone; a read error is likely, and the protein shown is this translation. The genes are TRDV1 and TRDJ1, with TRDD3 identical over 10 bases. TCRdb offers no J gene call, so here the DNA was matched to germline to obtain one. V lost 5 bases, J lost 3 bases, and 18 bases stayed unmatched. This CDR3 region has 19 residues. Germline values: CDR1 TSWWSYY, CDR2 QGS. CDR3 amino acids: CALGYNLRRGIRASDKLIF. DNA for the CDR3: TGTGCTCTTGGGTACAATCTACGGCGGGGGATACGTGCTTCCGATAAACTCATCTTT.

This clone appeared a few times. The protein TCRdb gives is from a much larger clone and does not agree with this DNA's translation at residue 18, likely a read error; the protein shown here comes from the DNA. The rearrangement joins TRDV2 to TRDJ1; the D gene is possibly TRDD3 (6 bases). Matching the DNA to germline supplied the J gene, which TCRdb does not give. With 0 bases removed from V and 10 bases from J, the gap between germline ends came to 38 bases. This CDR3 is 21 amino acids long. Germline CDR1 is GEAIGNYY and CDR2 is EKD. The CDR3: CACDTDNGSGDCGHPLGRLIF. CDR3 bases: TGTGCCTGTGACACCGATAACGGTTCTGGGGATTGCGGCCATCCCCTGGGTAGACTCATCTTT.

As concerns this clone: A read error likely explains why the TCRdb protein, taken from a much larger clone, differs from this DNA's translation at residue 4; the protein shown is translated from the DNA. This chain connects TRDV1 to TRDJ3; the match to TRDD3 covers 10 bases. Per the germline V gene, CDR1 is TSWWSYY and CDR2 is QGS. The CDR3 is 25 residues long. CDR3 residues: CALRELGTLLSLGDRSSWDTRQMFF. The CDR3 bases are TGTGCTCTTAGGGAACTAGGGACTTTACTATCACTGGGGGATCGTAGCTCCTGGGACACCCGACAGATGTTTTTC.

This clone was counted only a few times. Translating this DNA gives a protein that differs at residue 3 from the TCRdb one, which belongs to a much larger clone; a read error is likely, and the protein shown is this translation. This chain connects TRDV1 to TRDJ3; D is tentatively TRDD2 or TRDD3 (9 bases each). No J gene was available from TCRdb, and it was assigned here by a germline match of the DNA. The CDR3 consists of 25 residues. Germline values: CDR1 TSWWSYY, CDR2 QGS. CDR3 loop: CAIGDGLPTLYWGTRSSWDTRQMFF. CDR3 nucleotides: TGTGCTATTGGGGACGGCCTTCCTACGCTTTACTGGGGGACCCGTAGCTCCTGGGACACCCGACAGATGTTTTTC.

This clone occurred a few times. With a far larger clone one base away, a read error is the likely cause. Within the sample, other DNA sequences also encode this same CDR3. The chain links TRDV1 to TRDJ1; D is possibly TRDD3 (5 bases). The J gene was not available in TCRdb and was assigned here by matching the DNA to germline segments. CDR1 TSWWSYY and CDR2 QGS come from the germline V gene. This CDR3 has 20 residues. In nucleotides, the CDR3 is TGTGCTCTCGGGGAACCCCACCTATTTATCTCGCATGCGTACACCGATAAACTCATCTTT. This encodes CALGEPHLFISHAYTDKLIF.

This clone was counted only a few times. The TCRdb record carries a much larger clone's protein, which differs from this DNA's translation at residue 12; a read error is the likely cause, and the protein listed here is the DNA translation. The V call is TRDV2, the J call TRDJ1; 9 nucleotides agree with TRDD3. In the absence of a J gene in TCRdb, the DNA was matched to germline to assign it here. V was pared by 0 bases and J by 1 base, with 11 bases of the junction left unmatched. CDR3 length: 18 residues. CDR1 GEAIGNYY and CDR2 EKD come from the germline V gene. CDR3 bases: TGTGCCTGTGACACCCTTGTTACTGGGGGACCTTGCACCGATAAACTCATCTTT. Residues: CACDTLVTGGPCTDKLIF.

This clone was detected only a few times. A far bigger clonotype differs at one base, so this is likely a read error. This specimen includes other DNA sequences encoding the same CDR3. The rearrangement links TRDV2 to TRDJ1, with TRDD3 matching 7 bases. Since TCRdb gives no J gene, matching the DNA to germline was used here to assign it. The CDR3 length is 23 residues. The germline gives CDR1 GEAIGNYY, CDR2 EKD. CDR3 loop: CACDRPSRVATGDPTLIADKLIF. The CDR3, as DNA: TGTGCCTGCGACAGACCCTCTCGCGTAGCAACTGGGGACCCTACCCTTATTGCCGATAAACTCATCTTT.

This clone was counted only a few times. The translation of this DNA and the TCRdb protein of a much larger clone differ at residue 3, probably owing to a read error; the protein shown here is translated from the DNA. The rearrangement joins TRDV1 to TRDJ1; 9 bases agree with TRDD3. The J gene, not given by TCRdb, was assigned here from a germline match of the nucleotide sequence. The CDR3 length is 18 residues. Germline CDR1 reads TSWWSYY; CDR2 reads QGS. The CDR3 region has the DNA TGTGCTCCTGGGGAACGGTTCAAGGGGGATACTGTCGTCGATAAACTCATCTTT. Residues: CAPGERFKGDTVVDKLIF.

This clone was counted between two and nine times. TCRdb lists the protein of a much larger clone for this DNA, which differs at residue 4, so this is likely a read error; the protein given here is translated from the DNA itself. V usage is TRAV38-2/DV8 and J usage is TRDJ1; 12 nucleotides line up with TRDD3. No J gene is reported in TCRdb; it was inferred here by comparing the DNA with germline. The germline CDR1 and CDR2 sequences are TSESDYY and QEAYKQQN. The CDR3 covers 25 residues. In DNA, the CDR3 is TGTGCTTATGGGAGCGTTAACTTCGTCAAAGGCGACCTCCTGGGGGATACGGGGAACACCGATAAACTCATCTTT. Residues: CAYGSVNFVKGDLLGDTGNTDKLIF.

The chain has TRDV2 and TRDJ1; 8 bases fit TRDD3. Here the J gene was assigned by germline matching of the DNA, as TCRdb has none. The J segment lost 1 base and the V segment lost 2 bases, leaving 14 bases of the junction unmatched. This CDR3 comprises 18 residues. CDR1 and CDR2 from the germline V gene are GEAIGNYY and EKD. The CDR3 DNA is TGTGCCTGTGACAGCTTACTGGGGGGATCTCCGGGCACCGATAAACTCATCTTT. Translating it yields CACDSLLGGSPGTDKLIF.

This clone has only a few counts. TCRdb shows a much larger clone's protein in place of this DNA's translation, and the two differ at residue 20, likely through a read error; the protein shown is translated from the DNA. The chain combines TRDV1 with TRDJ1; 8 nucleotides agree with TRDD3. The J gene is not listed in TCRdb, so it was assigned here from a DNA match to germline. Germline V gives CDR1 TSWWSYY, CDR2 QGS. V shed 0 bases, J shed 1 base, and the junction held 34 bases outside the gene matches. The CDR3 has 26 amino acids. CDR3 region: CALGELFGGPVLTAYWGLPFTDKLIF. In DNA form, the CDR3 reads TGTGCTCTTGGGGAACTGTTCGGGGGGCCAGTCTTGACTGCGTACTGGGGGTTACCTTTCACCGATAAACTCATCTTT.

This clone appeared a few times. TCRdb assigns this DNA the protein of a much larger clone, which departs from its translation at residue 14; this likely reflects a read error, and the protein shown comes from translating the DNA. The chain carries TRDV2 and TRDJ1; TRDD3 is a possible D gene (6 bases). The germline gives CDR1 GEAIGNYY, CDR2 EKD. This CDR3 is built from 18 residues. The chain's CDR3 is CACDTVVGIMSYTNKLIF. The DNA for the CDR3 is TGTGCCTGTGACACCGTGGTGGGGATCATGAGTTACACCAATAAACTCATCTTT.

This clone was observed a handful of times. The protein that TCRdb holds for this DNA derives from a much larger clone and differs from the translated DNA at residue 9, which likely indicates a read error; the protein shown here is translated from the DNA. This chain links TRDV2 with TRDJ1; no clear D gene. The CDR3 is made up of 13 amino acids. Per germline, CDR1 GEAIGNYY and CDR2 EKD. CDR3 nucleotide sequence: TGTGCCTGTCGTCCTCGGGACACCTATAAACTCATCTTT. Amino acids: CACRPRDTYKLIF.

The sample holds a few counts of this clone. The TCRdb protein comes from a much larger clone and disagrees with this DNA's translation at residue 8, likely due to a read error; the protein given here is derived from the DNA. V gene TRDV2 combines with J gene TRDJ3; a weak D match, TRDD3 (5 bases). Here the J gene came from matching the DNA to germline, since TCRdb omits it. Germline CDR1 GEAIGNYY, CDR2 EKD. The CDR3 spans 25 residues. V lost 1 base, J lost 0 bases, and 33 bases lay in between. The CDR3 spells CACDTLEGGGPSGDQSSWDTRQMFF. The CDR3 DNA reads as TGTGCCTGTGACACGCTCGAAGGCGGAGGGCCGAGCGGGGACCAAAGCTCCTGGGACACCCGACAGATGTTTTTC.

A note on this clone: This probably arose from a read error, given a far larger clone one base away. In the same sample, other DNA sequences code for this CDR3. The V gene is TRDV2, but the J gene lacks a call; the table's D gene call, TRDD3, was not cross checked with the DNA. Germline V gives CDR1 GEAIGNYY, CDR2 EKD. There are 16 residues in the CDR3. The CDR3 reads CACDRLGDTRTDKLIF. CDR3 in DNA: TGTGCCTGTGATCGACTGGGGGATACTCGCACCGATAAGCTCATCTTT.

This clone has more than one count but fewer than ten. TCRdb shows a much larger clone's protein in place of this DNA's translation, and the two differ at residue 15, likely through a read error; the protein shown is translated from the DNA. The chain combines TRDV1 with TRDJ1, with TRDD3 matching over 12 bases. No J gene is reported in TCRdb; it was inferred here by comparing the DNA with germline. Unmatched junction bases numbered 21, after V lost 4 bases and J lost 0 bases. The CDR3 contains 22 residues. Germline V gene sequence: CDR1 TSWWSYY, CDR2 QGS. CDR3 in DNA: TGTGCTCTTGGGGGAAGAGCACCCCCTAACTGGGGGATACTCTCCAACACCGATAAACTCATCTTT. It encodes CALGGRAPPNWGILSNTDKLIF.

This clone showed up just a few times. The protein that TCRdb holds for this DNA derives from a much larger clone and differs from the translated DNA at residue 16, which likely indicates a read error; the protein shown here is translated from the DNA. V is TRDV1 and J is TRDJ1; 11 bases match TRDD3. The J gene comes from matching the DNA to germline here; TCRdb lacks it. Germline CDR1 reads TSWWSYY; CDR2 reads QGS. The CDR3 spans 24 residues. Trimming cost V 4 bases and J 0 bases; bases outside gene matches: 28. The CDR3 DNA sequence: TGTGCTCTTGGGGCCTTTCCTGCGAATGGGGGATACGGGACAAGACTGCGGTACACCGATAAACTCATCTTT. Its protein product is CALGAFPANGGYGTRLRYTDKLIF.

Points on this clone: A far larger clone is just one base off, so this is likely a read error. The sample holds other DNA sequences that translate to the same CDR3. The genes are TRDV2 and TRDJ1, with TRDD3 identical over 9 bases. No J segment appears in TCRdb, so it was assigned here by matching the sequence to germline. V lost 0 bases to trimming and J lost 1 base; unmatched junction nucleotides: 14. The CDR3 is made up of 19 amino acids. CDR1 and CDR2 from the germline V gene are GEAIGNYY and EKD. The CDR3: CACDTLLLGDTGSTDKLIF. CDR3 nucleotides: TGTGCCTGTGACACCCTACTACTGGGGGACACGGGTTCCACCGATAAACTCATCTTT.

There are a few counts of this clone. Since a far larger clone is one base different, this is likely a read error. Other nucleotide sequences in the sample specify the same CDR3. The chain employs TRDV1 and TRDJ1; 7 bases line up with TRDD3. The germline V gene encodes CDR1 TSWWSYY and CDR2 QGS. Germline trimming cut 3 bases from V and 3 bases from J; bases unmatched to any gene: 7. This CDR3 contains 15 residues. CDR3 sequence (DNA): TGTGCTCTTGGGGAGCGGTTGGGGGACTCCGATAAACTCATCTTT. It codes for CALGERLGDSDKLIF.

This clone has just a few counts. The protein TCRdb lists belongs to a much larger clone and differs from this DNA's translation at residue 5, which points to a read error; the protein shown is made from the DNA. J is TRDJ1 and V is TRDV2; TRDD3 matches at 8 bases. Germline matching of the DNA provided the J gene here, since TCRdb leaves it blank. CDR3 length: 15 residues. Germline-derived CDR1 and CDR2 are GEAIGNYY and EKD. Trimming cost V 2 bases and J 3 bases; bases outside gene matches: 7. CDR3 in DNA: TGTGCCTGTGACAAGGTGGGGGATTTATCCGATAAACTCATCTTT. It specifies CACDKVGDLSDKLIF.

This clone has more than one count but fewer than ten. The protein TCRdb gives is from a much larger clone and does not agree with this DNA's translation at residue 18, likely a read error; the protein shown here comes from the DNA. The chain couples TRDV2 to TRDJ1; possibly TRDD3 for D (5 bases). Germline matching of the DNA provided the J gene here, since TCRdb leaves it blank. CDR3 length: 24 amino acids. Trimming stripped 0 bases from V and 1 base from J, with 38 bases between. Germline V gives CDR1 GEAIGNYY, CDR2 EKD. DNA of the CDR3: TGTGCCTGTGACACCTTGCTAACACCAACTGGAGGTGACAGGTTCGGCTTGTGCACCGATAAACTCATCTTT. Its translation is CACDTLLTPTGGDRFGLCTDKLIF.

This clone appeared a few times. This DNA translates differently at residue 10 from the TCRdb protein, which is that of a much larger clone; a read error is likely, and the protein shown is the DNA's own translation. The chain combines TRDV2 with TRDJ1, with 9 bases fitting TRDD3. CDR1 is GEAIGNYY and CDR2 is EKD in the germline V gene. This CDR3 spans 16 amino acids. The ends lost 3 bases at V and 1 base at J; junction bases unmatched: 8. The CDR3: CACDGLGDSSTDKLIF. For the CDR3, the DNA is TGTGCCTGTGACGGACTGGGGGACTCGAGCACCGATAAACTCATCTTT.

Only a few counts were recorded for this clone. Only one base separates this from a far larger clonotype, so it likely reflects a read error. Other nucleotide sequences from this sample produce the same CDR3. The J gene is TRDJ1, the V gene TRDV1; no firm D call. The J gene is not listed in TCRdb, so it was assigned here from a DNA match to germline. The CDR3 runs 19 residues. Germline V gene lookup returns CDR1 TSWWSYY and CDR2 QGS. The V and J ends lost 2 bases and 0 bases respectively, with 22 bases between them. The CDR3 spells CALGESPPLRPPYTDKLIF. In DNA, the CDR3 is TGTGCTCTTGGGGAAAGCCCCCCACTCCGTCCTCCGTACACCGATAAACTCATCTTT.

About this clone itself: A far larger clone lies a single base away; this is likely a read error. The rearrangement joins TRDV2 to TRDJ3, with D maybe TRDD3 (6 bases). Since TCRdb gives no J gene, matching the DNA to germline was used here to assign it. Germline CDR1 and CDR2: GEAIGNYY and EKD. The CDR3 loop spans 18 amino acids. The CDR3 DNA reads TGTGCCTGCGACACCTGGGGCCCCAAGGACTGGGACACCCGACAGATGTTTTTC. Translated, it gives CACDTWGPKDWDTRQMFF.

Comment on this clone: This likely came from a read error, as a far larger clone is one base away. The same CDR3 arises from other DNA sequences in this sample as well. No call exists for the J gene, whereas the V gene is TRDV1; the D segment call TRDD3 is taken from the table without a DNA check. This CDR3 spans 20 amino acids. From germline, CDR1 is TSWWSYY and CDR2 QGS. CDR3 DNA sequence: TGTGCTCTTGGGGAACTATTATTTCCAGGCCGGGGGGGGATACCCGATAAGCTCATCTTT. Its protein product is CALGELLFPGRGGIPDKLIF.

This clone has ten or more counts. With only one base between it and a far larger clone, this is likely a read error. Other nucleotide sequences from this sample produce the same CDR3. No J gene was called, and the V gene is TRDV1; the table's D call of TRDD3 was not tested on the DNA. The length of the CDR3 is 17 residues. Germline assignment: CDR1 TSWWSYY and CDR2 QGS. The CDR3 DNA reads as TGTGCTCTTGGGGAAGGTTTCCTCCAGACCTACACCGATAAGCTCATCTTT. As protein: CALGEGFLQTYTDKLIF.